The sequence of this TCR beta chain was determined in a study of T-cell reconstitution after alpha-beta-depleted transplantation in children. Construction of the TCRbeta library involved unique molecular identifiers. TCRdb analysed the PCR reads with MiXCR anew, one entry per CDR3 protein. Found here are 150,000 to 250,000 distinct CDR3 sequences, 14% to 15% of them singletons; the top ten hold approximately 13%. Many counts were recorded for this clonotype. The CDR3 covers 14 residues. Germline lookup yields CDR1 DFQATT and CDR2 SNEGSKA (reference sequence). V dropped 5 bases and J dropped 0 bases, with 14 bases sitting between them.

The V gene is TRBV20-1, the J gene TRBJ2-7; no definite D call. Source: PBMCs from the stem cell graft donor, taken from the stem cell graft. The sequence was obtained from a human donor who donated a stem cell graft to a child with acute lymphoblastic leukemia. The CDR3 DNA reads as TGCAGTGCTGGCCCCCCAGAGCGCTCCTACGAGCAGTACTTC. Protein: CSAGPPERSYEQYF.